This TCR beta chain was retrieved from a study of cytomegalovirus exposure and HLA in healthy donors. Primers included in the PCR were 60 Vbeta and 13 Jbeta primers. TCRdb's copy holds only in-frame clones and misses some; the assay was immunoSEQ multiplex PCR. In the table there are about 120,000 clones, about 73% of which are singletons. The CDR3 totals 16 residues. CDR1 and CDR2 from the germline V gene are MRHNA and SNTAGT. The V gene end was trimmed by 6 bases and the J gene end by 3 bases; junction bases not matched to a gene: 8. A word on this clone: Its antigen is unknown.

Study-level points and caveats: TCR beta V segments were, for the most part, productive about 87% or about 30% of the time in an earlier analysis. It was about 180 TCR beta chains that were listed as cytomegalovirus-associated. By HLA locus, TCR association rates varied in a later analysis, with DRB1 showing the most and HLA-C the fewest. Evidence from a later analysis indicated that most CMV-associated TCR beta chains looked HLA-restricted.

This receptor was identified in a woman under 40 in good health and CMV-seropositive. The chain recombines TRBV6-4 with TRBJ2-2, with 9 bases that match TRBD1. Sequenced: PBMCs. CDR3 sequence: CASRVTGTGHTGELFF. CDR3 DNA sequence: TGTGCCAGCAGAGTTACCGGGACAGGGCACACCGGGGAGCTGTTTTTT.